This TCR beta chain was found in a study of early T cells in non-severe SARS-CoV-2 infection. Study-wide background: Chains stayed unpaired after sequencing of bulk RNA from unsorted whole blood. Study results and caveats: VDJdb-based matching was biased toward anti-spike CD8 responses and missed private and CD4 specificities.

The CDR3 length is 12 residues. Germline V gene lookup returns CDR1 MNHEY and CDR2 SMNVEV (reference sequence). Deletions cut 6 bases from V and 8 bases from J, with 8 bases between. Attachment of unique molecular identifiers was made to individual cDNA molecules. MiXCR was run by TCRdb on the 5' RACE reads, yielding one entry per CDR3 protein. The table has around 60,000 distinct CDR3 sequences, around 12% seen once. This clonotype was found many times. Antigen unknown. This chain joins TRBV27 and TRBJ1-6; D remains ambiguous. The sequencing sample was made of whole blood. This clonotype originated in an adult who was a healthcare worker with PCR-confirmed SARS-CoV-2 infection or an uninfected control (not recorded which). The DNA of the CDR3 is TGTGCCAGCAGCCCCACGGATTCACCCCTCCACTTT. It encodes CASSPTDSPLHF.